This is a list of T cell receptor beta chains from one sample in a study of T cells in Graves' hyperthyroidism and ophthalmopathy. From the multiplex PCR reads, TCRdb called clonotypes with MiXCR, one entry per CDR3 protein. The sample has under 800,000 distinct CDR3 sequences; 14% are singletons. The sequenced sample consisted of blood. These receptors originate from a woman aged 18-29 years with Graves' hyperthyroidism. Both conserved end residues are part of each CDR3. The order of the fields is J gene, V gene, CDR3 protein.

>TRBJ2-7|TRBV11-2
CASSLERIGGEQYF
>TRBJ2-1|TRBV7-9
CASRRTVEGNEQFF
>TRBJ1-2|TRBV6-1
CASSERFVGIPNYGYTF
>TRBJ2-3|TRBV7-3
CASSLRSGGTYTQYF
>TRBJ2-7|TRBV27
CASSSTQGLSYEQYF
>TRBJ2-3|TRBV11-3
CASSLRTGSLADTQYF
>TRBJ1-2|TRBV20-1
CSARVGQGRGYGCTF
>TRBJ2-3|TRBV7-8
CASGQGATDTQYF
>TRBJ2-1|TRBV12-3/TRBV12-4
CASTVVGGTGPNEQFF
>TRBJ2-4|TRBV13
CASSLGRVPYRKNIQYF
>TRBJ1-2|TRBV19
CASTDSPALYGYTF